A selection of T cell receptor beta chains follows, all from one sample in a study of shared clonotypes between healthy human individuals. Clones were sequenced by immunoSEQ multiplex PCR, and TCRdb holds only the in-frame ones, with some missing. Among more than 1.2 million clones listed, 98% to 99% were seen once. Sequenced sample: naive CD4+ T cells sorted from blood. These receptors all stem from a man aged 25-45 years in good health. CDR3s include the opening cysteine and the closing phenylalanine or tryptophan. The D gene is left open where the match is weak. Clone sizes are given selectively: once, few, many, or a class where the clone is expanded.

TGTGCCAGTAGTATAGCGCTAGATTATCAGCCCCAGCATTTT | CASSIALDYQPQHF | . | TRBJ1-5 | . | TRBV19
TGTGCCAGCTCACCACTGACAGGGATTGAAGGCTACACCTTC | CASSPLTGIEGYTF | TRBD1 | TRBJ1-2 | . | TRBV18
TGTGCCAGCAGCCGACTAGAACACAATGAGCAGTTCTTC | CASSRLEHNEQFF | . | TRBJ2-1 | . | TRBV11-2
TGTGCCAGCAGTCCCCAGCAGGGTTGGGACGAGCAGTACTTC | CASSPQQGWDEQYF | . | TRBJ2-7 | . | TRBV27
TGTGCCAGCAGCGTAGAGGTCGTGACCTACAATGAGCAGTTCTTC | CASSVEVVTYNEQFF | . | TRBJ2-1 | . | TRBV9
TGTGCCAGCAGTCCCGGGACAGGGGGAGGCACCGGGGAGCTGTTTTTT | CASSPGTGGGTGELFF | TRBD1 | TRBJ2-2 | . | TRBV28
TGTGCCAGCAGCCCGACCCGGGACGGAAACACAGATACGCAGTATTTT | CASSPTRDGNTDTQYF | . | TRBJ2-3 | . | TRBV11-3
TGTGCCAGCAGCTTGATTGGACAGGGGTCCGAGCAGTACTTC | CASSLIGQGSEQYF | TRBD1 | TRBJ2-7 | . | TRBV7-2
TGTGCCAGCAGTTTATGGCAGGGGGCAAATGAGCAGTTCTTC | CASSLWQGANEQFF | TRBD1 | TRBJ2-1 | . | TRBV27
TGTGCCAGCAGTTTGACCACCAACGAGCAGTACTTC | CASSLTTNEQYF | . | TRBJ2-7 | . | TRBV6-5
TGTGCCAGTAGTATATTGGACGATGGAAACACCATATATTTT | CASSILDDGNTIYF | . | TRBJ1-3 | . | TRBV19
TGTGCCATCAGGCAGGGGGCTGTCAGTACTGAAGCTTTCTTT | CAIRQGAVSTEAFF | TRBD1 | TRBJ1-1 | . | TRBV10-3
TGTGCCAGCGGCCTAAGGGGGATCGGGTCAGGGGAGCTGTTTTTT | CASGLRGIGSGELFF | . | TRBJ2-2 | . | TRBV27
TGTGCCAGCAGCCCAACAGGGGCCACCCGGTACGAGCAGTACTTC | CASSPTGATRYEQYF | TRBD1 | TRBJ2-7 | . | TRBV6-5
TGTGCCAGCCGGCCCGGACAGGCGAACACCGGGGAGCTGTTTTTT | CASRPGQANTGELFF | TRBD1 | TRBJ2-2 | . | TRBV5-6
TGTGCCAGCAGGGGTTGGGGCCGGAGCTCCTACAATGAGCAGTTCTTC | CASRGWGRSSYNEQFF | . | TRBJ2-1 | . | TRBV6-9
TGCGCCAGCAGTGGACACAACTCCTACAATGAGCAGTTCTTC | CASSGHNSYNEQFF | . | TRBJ2-1 | few | TRBV10-1
TGTGCCAGTAGTATTCGGCGCTCTGGGGCCAACGTCCTGACTTTC | CASSIRRSGANVLTF | . | TRBJ2-6 | . | TRBV19
TGTGCCAGCCCCAGGACAGGGTGGCACTACGAGCAGTACTTC | CASPRTGWHYEQYF | TRBD1 | TRBJ2-7 | . | TRBV9
TGTGCCAGCAGAATTAATCGACAGGAGTTCTTC | CASRINRQEFF | . | TRBJ2-1 | . | TRBV6-1
TGTGCCATCAGTCCCCAGCCTCTCCGCTATGGCTACACCTTC | CAISPQPLRYGYTF | . | TRBJ1-2 | . | TRBV10-3
TGTGCCAGCAGCTTAGGGCGAAACACAGATACGCAGTATTTT | CASSLGRNTDTQYF | . | TRBJ2-3 | . | TRBV13
TGTGCCAGCAGTGTGACTGTTTCCTACGAGCAGTACTTC | CASSVTVSYEQYF | . | TRBJ2-7 | . | TRBV28
TGTGCCAGCAGTTCGAGGGCAAAACTAGCGGGAGTCCGCTACGAGCAGTACTTC | CASSSRAKLAGVRYEQYF | TRBD2 | TRBJ2-7 | . | TRBV28
TGTGCCAGCAGCGTTGGCCCGAATGAGCAGTTCTTC | CASSVGPNEQFF | . | TRBJ2-1 | . | TRBV9
TGTGCCAGCAGCCCCGACAGGGTCGTGTCCAAAAACATTCAGTACTTC | CASSPDRVVSKNIQYF | TRBD1 | TRBJ2-4 | . | TRBV7-2
TGTGCCAGCACTTCTGGGACAGCTTCTAACTATGGCTACACCTTC | CASTSGTASNYGYTF | TRBD1 | TRBJ1-2 | . | TRBV28
TGTGCCAGCAGCTTGATAATGAACACTGAAGCTTTCTTT | CASSLIMNTEAFF | . | TRBJ1-1 | once | TRBV7-2
TGCGCCAGCAGCACCGGGACAGGGGAGGAGACCCAGTACTTC | CASSTGTGEETQYF | TRBD1 | TRBJ2-5 | . | TRBV5-1
TGCGCCAGCAGCCTTATCGGGGCAGACGAGCAGTACTTC | CASSLIGADEQYF | . | TRBJ2-7 | . | TRBV5-1
TGTGCCAGCAGCTTAGGGGGCGATACCACTTCCCACTTC | CASSLGGDTTSHF | . | TRBJ2-7 | . | TRBV7-6
TGCAGCGTTTACCCCGGGACTAGGCCTTACAATGAGCAGTTCTTC | CSVYPGTRPYNEQFF | TRBD2 | TRBJ2-1 | . | TRBV29-1
TGTGCCAGCAGCCAGGGTTGGACAGGGGGCTACAATGAGCAGTTCTTC | CASSQGWTGGYNEQFF | TRBD1 | TRBJ2-1 | . | TRBV7-3
TGTGCCAGCAGCCCGACAGCCAATCTCTATGGCTACACCTTC | CASSPTANLYGYTF | . | TRBJ1-2 | . | TRBV2
TGTGCCATCAGTGAGTTAAGGGGAGAGACCCAGTACTTC | CAISELRGETQYF | . | TRBJ2-5 | . | TRBV10-3
TGTGCCAGCAGTCCTCCGGGGCAGTTGTCCTACGAGCAGTACTTC | CASSPPGQLSYEQYF | . | TRBJ2-7 | . | TRBV28
TGTGCCAGCAGTTTCCTCTCGACAGGGGTGGTGTTCGAGCAGTACTTC | CASSFLSTGVVFEQYF | TRBD1 | TRBJ2-7 | . | TRBV27
TGTGCCAGCAGTTACCGGTCTAGATTCTCCTACGAGCAGTACTTC | CASSYRSRFSYEQYF | . | TRBJ2-7 | . | TRBV6-5
TGTGCCAGCAGTGGTGGCGGAGAGCGGACCAACTATGGCTACACCTTC | CASSGGGERTNYGYTF | . | TRBJ1-2 | . | TRBV6-1
TGTGCCAGCGCGCTCTGGGCGGGACCACACTTGAGCTCCTACAATGAGCAGTTCTTC | CASALWAGPHLSSYNEQFF | . | TRBJ2-1 | . | TRBV7-2
TGTGCCAGCAGCAAACAGGGGAGGACCGGGGAGCTGTTTTTT | CASSKQGRTGELFF | . | TRBJ2-2 | . | TRBV7-3
TGTGCCAGCAGTTCCAGGGGGGTGAACTACAATGAGCAGTTCTTC | CASSSRGVNYNEQFF | . | TRBJ2-1 | . | TRBV6-5
TGTGCCAGCAGCCCCGGGACAGGGGGTCCTGAAAAACTGTTTTTT | CASSPGTGGPEKLFF | TRBD1 | TRBJ1-4 | . | TRBV11-2
TGTGCCAGCAGTTTAGTGGCCGCGGGCACTGAAGCTTTCTTT | CASSLVAAGTEAFF | . | TRBJ1-1 | . | TRBV28
TGTGCCAGCAGCTCCCTAGGGACAGGGATGGGCTATGGCTACACCTTC | CASSSLGTGMGYGYTF | TRBD1 | TRBJ1-2 | . | TRBV9
TGTGCCACCAGCAGGGTCAGGGGCAATCAGCCCCAGCATTTT | CATSRVRGNQPQHF | . | TRBJ1-5 | . | TRBV15